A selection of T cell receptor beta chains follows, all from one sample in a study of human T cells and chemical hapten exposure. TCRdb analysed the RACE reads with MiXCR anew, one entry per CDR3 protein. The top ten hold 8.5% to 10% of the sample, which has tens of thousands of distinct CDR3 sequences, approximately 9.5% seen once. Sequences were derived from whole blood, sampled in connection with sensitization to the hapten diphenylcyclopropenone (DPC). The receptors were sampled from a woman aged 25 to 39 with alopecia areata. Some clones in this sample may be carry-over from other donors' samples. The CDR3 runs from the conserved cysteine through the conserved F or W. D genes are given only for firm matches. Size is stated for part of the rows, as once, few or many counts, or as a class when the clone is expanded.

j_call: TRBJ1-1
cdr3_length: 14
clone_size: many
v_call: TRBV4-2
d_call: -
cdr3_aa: CASSQQARNTEAFF
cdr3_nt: TGTGCCAGCAGCCAACAGGCAAGGAACACTGAAGCTTTCTTT

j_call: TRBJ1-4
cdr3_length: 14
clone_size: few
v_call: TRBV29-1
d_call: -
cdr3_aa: CSAGGTPTNEKLFF
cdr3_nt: TGCAGCGCCGGAGGGACTCCAACTAATGAAAAACTGTTTTTT

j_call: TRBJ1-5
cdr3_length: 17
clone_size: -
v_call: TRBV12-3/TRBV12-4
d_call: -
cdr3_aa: CASSSPGVGRSNQPQHF
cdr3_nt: TGTGCCAGCAGTTCCCCCGGGGTGGGACGAAGCAATCAGCCCCAGCATTTT

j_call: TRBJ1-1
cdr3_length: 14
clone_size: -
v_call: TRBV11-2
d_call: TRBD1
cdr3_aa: CASSRRGMNTEAFF
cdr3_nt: TGTGCCAGCAGCCGCAGGGGGATGAACACTGAAGCTTTCTTT

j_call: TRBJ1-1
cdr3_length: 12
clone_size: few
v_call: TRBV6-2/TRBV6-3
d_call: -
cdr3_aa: CASSYSTFEAFF
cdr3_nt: TGTGCCAGCAGTTACTCGACCTTTGAAGCTTTCTTT

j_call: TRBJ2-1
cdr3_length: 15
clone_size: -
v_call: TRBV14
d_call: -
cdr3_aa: CASTEGGYRTNEQFF
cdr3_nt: TGTGCCAGCACCGAAGGAGGATACAGGACCAATGAGCAGTTCTTC

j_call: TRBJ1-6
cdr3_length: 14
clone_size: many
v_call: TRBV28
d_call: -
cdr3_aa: CASGNGGENSPLHF
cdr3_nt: TGTGCCAGCGGGAACGGCGGGGAGAATTCACCCCTCCACTTT

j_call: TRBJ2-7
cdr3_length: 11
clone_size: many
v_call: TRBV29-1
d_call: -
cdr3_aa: CSVDRVGEQYF
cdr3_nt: TGCAGCGTTGACAGGGTGGGCGAGCAGTACTTC

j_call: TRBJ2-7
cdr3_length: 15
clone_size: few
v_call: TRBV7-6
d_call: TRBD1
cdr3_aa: CASSAGTGVFYEQYF
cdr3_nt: TGTGCCAGCAGCGCGGGGACAGGAGTTTTTTACGAGCAGTACTTC

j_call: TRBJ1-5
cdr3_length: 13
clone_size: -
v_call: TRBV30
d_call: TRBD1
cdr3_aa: CAFDRGYNQPQHF
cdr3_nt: TGTGCCTTCGACAGGGGCTACAATCAGCCCCAGCATTTT

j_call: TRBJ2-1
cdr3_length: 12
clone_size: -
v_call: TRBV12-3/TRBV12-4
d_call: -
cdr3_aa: CASSFAYNEQLF
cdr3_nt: TGTGCCAGCAGTTTCGCATACAATGAGCAGCTCTTC

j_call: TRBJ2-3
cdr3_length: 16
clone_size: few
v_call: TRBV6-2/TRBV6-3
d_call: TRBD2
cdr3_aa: CASSYQGLAFADTQYF
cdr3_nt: TGTGCCAGCAGTTACCAGGGACTAGCGTTCGCAGATACGCAGTATTTT

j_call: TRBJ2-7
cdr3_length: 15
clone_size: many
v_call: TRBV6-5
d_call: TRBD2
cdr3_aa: CASSYFSGGDYEQYF
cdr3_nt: TGTGCCAGCAGTTACTTTAGCGGGGGTGATTACGAGCAGTACTTC

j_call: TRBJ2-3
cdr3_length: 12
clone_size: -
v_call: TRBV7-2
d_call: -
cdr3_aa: CASSPPPDTQYF
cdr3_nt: TGTGCCAGCAGCCCACCCCCCGATACGCAGTATTTT

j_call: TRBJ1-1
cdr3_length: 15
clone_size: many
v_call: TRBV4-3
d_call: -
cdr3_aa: CASSQDQAGPAEAFF
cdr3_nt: TGCGCCAGCAGCCAAGATCAAGCGGGCCCCGCTGAAGCTTTCTTT

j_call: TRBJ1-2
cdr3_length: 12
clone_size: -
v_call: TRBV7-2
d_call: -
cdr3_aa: CASSLAQGGDTF
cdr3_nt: TGTGCCAGCAGCTTAGCGCAGGGCGGCGACACCTTC